This section outlines one T cell receptor beta chain sequence together with its context. The antigen remains undetermined. Other DNA variants within this sample encode the same CDR3. The repertoire was sequenced with immunoSEQ multiplex PCR; TCRdb's copy has only in-frame clones and lacks some. The table lists under 500,000 clones, about 90% of them singletons. The data were taken from a study of Ad26.COV2.S vaccination and SARS-CoV-2 variants. V was pared by 6 bases and J by 4 bases, with 3 bases of the junction left unmatched. Germline V gene lookup returns CDR1 SNHLY and CDR2 FYNNEI. The CDR3 extends over 13 amino acids. Treatment defined: roughly 20 received Ad26.COV2.S at low or high dose, single or two shots; several received placebo; per-sample allocation not given. It was on day 63 after the first vaccine or placebo injection that samples were taken. Cohort 1b enrolled adults aged 18-55 years in Boston.

Broader study findings: Total T cell responses were possibly underestimated by TCR breadth and depth analyses.

Material: peripheral blood, obtained in a trial of Ad26.COV2.S vaccine versus placebo. This clonotype was sampled from a person aged 18-60 years who received the Ad26.COV2.S COVID-19 vaccine or a placebo. The chain carries TRBV2 and TRBJ1-2; 9 bases match TRBD1. The DNA for the CDR3 is TGTGCCAGCAGCGAGGACAGGGGCTATGGCTACACCTTC. Protein: CASSEDRGYGYTF.